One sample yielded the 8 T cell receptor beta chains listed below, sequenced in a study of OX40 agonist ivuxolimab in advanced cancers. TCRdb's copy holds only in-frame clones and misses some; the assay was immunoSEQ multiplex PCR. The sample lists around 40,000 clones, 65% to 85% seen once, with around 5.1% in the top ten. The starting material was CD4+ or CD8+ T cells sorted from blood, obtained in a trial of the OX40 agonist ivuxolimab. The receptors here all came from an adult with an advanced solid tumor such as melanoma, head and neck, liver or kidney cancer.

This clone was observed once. The CDR3 sequence is CASTLSQLGTDTQYF. For the CDR3, the DNA is TGTGCCAGCACCCTTTCCCAGTTAGGCACAGATACGCAGTATTTT. V gene TRBV7-6 combines with J gene TRBJ2-3; D gene uncertain. The V and J ends lost 7 bases and 1 base respectively, with 15 bases between them. CDR1 and CDR2 (germline): SGHVS, FNYEAQ. The CDR3 consists of 15 residues. The variable domain in full, with the rest retrieved from reference TRBV7-6 and TRBJ2-3, is GAGVSQSPRYKVTKRGQDVALRCDPISGHVSLYWYRQALGQGPEFLTYFNYEAQQDKSGLPNDRFSAERPEGSISTLTIQRTEQRDSAMYRCASTLSQLGTDTQYFGPGTRLTVL.

The CDR3 DNA reads as TGTGCCAGCACCCGGGGGGAGGGCCTTGAGCAGTTCTTC. Translating gives CASTRGEGLEQFF. This chain uses TRBV7-9 with TRBJ2-1, with 7 bases lining up with TRBD2. Looked up from germline, CDR1 is SEHNR and CDR2 is FQNEAQ (reference sequence). J lost 9 bases, V lost 7 bases, and 9 bases had no gene match. The CDR3 extends over 13 amino acids.

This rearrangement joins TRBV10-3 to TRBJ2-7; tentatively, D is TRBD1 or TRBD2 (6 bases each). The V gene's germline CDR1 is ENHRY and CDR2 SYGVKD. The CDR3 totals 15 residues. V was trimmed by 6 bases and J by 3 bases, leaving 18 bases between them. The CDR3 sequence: CAIRDQGRSYYEQYF. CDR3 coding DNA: TGTGCCATCAGGGATCAGGGGAGGTCCTACTACGAGCAGTACTTC.

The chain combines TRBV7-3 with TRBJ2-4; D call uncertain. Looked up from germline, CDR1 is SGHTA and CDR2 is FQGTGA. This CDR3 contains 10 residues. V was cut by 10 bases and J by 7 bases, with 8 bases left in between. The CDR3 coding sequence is TGTGCCACCCCTGGGAACATTCAGTACTTC. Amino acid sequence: CATPGNIQYF.

The CDR3 sequence is CASTAGTASWYF. CDR3 nucleotides: TGTGCCAGCACAGCCGGGACAGCGAGTTGGTACTTC. The rearrangement links TRBV28 to TRBJ2-7; TRBD1 matches 7 bases. Germline V gene lookup returns CDR1 MDHEN and CDR2 SYDVKM. This CDR3 spans 12 amino acids. J gave up 12 bases and V 7 bases, and 12 bases lay outside the gene matches.

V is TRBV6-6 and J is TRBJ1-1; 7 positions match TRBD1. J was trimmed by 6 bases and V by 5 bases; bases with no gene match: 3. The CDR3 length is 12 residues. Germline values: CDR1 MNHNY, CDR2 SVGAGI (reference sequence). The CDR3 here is CASSPQGAEAFF. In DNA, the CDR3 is TGTGCCAGCAGTCCTCAGGGGGCTGAAGCTTTCTTT.

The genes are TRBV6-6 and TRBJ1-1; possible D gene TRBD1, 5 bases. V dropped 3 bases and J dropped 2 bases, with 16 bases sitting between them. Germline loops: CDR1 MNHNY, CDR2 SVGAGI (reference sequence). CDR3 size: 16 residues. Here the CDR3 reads CASSYKGTGKNTEAFF. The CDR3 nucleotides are TGTGCCAGCAGTTATAAGGGAACAGGCAAAAACACTGAAGCTTTCTTT.

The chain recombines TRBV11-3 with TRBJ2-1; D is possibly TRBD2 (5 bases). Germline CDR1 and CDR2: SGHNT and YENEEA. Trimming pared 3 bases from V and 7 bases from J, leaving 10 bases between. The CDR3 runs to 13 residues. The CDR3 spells CASSFSARNEQFF. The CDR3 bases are TGTGCCAGCAGCTTTAGCGCCCGGAATGAGCAGTTCTTC. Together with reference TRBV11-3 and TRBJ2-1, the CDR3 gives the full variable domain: EAGVVQSPRYKIIEKKQPVAFWCNPISGHNTLYWYLQNLGQGPELLIRYENEEAVDDSQLPKDRFSAERLKGVDSTLKIQPAELGDSAVYLCASSFSARNEQFFGPGTRLTVL.